The entry below describes one T cell receptor beta chain. A second roughly 6 to 11 cycle PCR used barcoded and J-beta primers. Using its own MiXCR run on the 5' RACE reads, TCRdb lists one record per CDR3 protein. The sample consists of 1.2 million to 1.5 million distinct CDR3 sequences, 42% of them appearing once. The CDR3 has 14 amino acids. Germline V gives CDR1 MNHEY, CDR2 SVGAGI. With 4 bases removed from V and 8 bases from J, the gap between germline ends came to 17 bases. The data originate from a study of blood T cells in healthy people across ages. The donors, all healthy, were Caucasians living in Russia, aged about 6 to 100. Every donor gave ten milliliters of peripheral blood.

The sequence was collected from a woman under 30 in good health. The chain employs TRBV6-5 and TRBJ1-2; tentatively, D is TRBD1 (6 bases). The specimen was blood. The CDR3 protein is CASSSSGGGSGYTF. DNA of the CDR3: TGTGCCAGCAGTTCCTCGGGGGGGGGCTCGGGCTACACCTTC.